The 6 T cell receptor beta chains below all came from one sample that was sequenced in a study of T cell changes during pregnancy in multiple sclerosis. Repertoires were generated with immunoSEQ multiplex PCR, while TCRdb's copy carries only in-frame clones and drops some. Of approximately 71,000 clones detected, 90% to 95% appear once; the ten largest clones hold 1.2%. Sample: peripheral blood, taken in the third trimester of pregnancy. All receptors come from a female donor with multiple sclerosis, enrolled in a pregnancy study.

J is TRBJ1-1 and V is TRBV5-1, with a tentative D call TRBD1 (6 bases). Trimming removed 0 bases at V and 8 bases at J, with 8 bases between. Germline V gene sequence: CDR1 SGHRS, CDR2 YFSETQ. The CDR3 covers 12 residues. The CDR3 protein is CASSLGDREAFF. The CDR3 region has the DNA TGCGCCAGCAGCTTGGGAGACAGGGAAGCTTTCTTT. The full variable domain, with the rest looked up from reference TRBV5-1 and TRBJ1-1, is KAGVTQTPRYLIKTRGQQVTLSCSPISGHRSVSWYQQTPGQGLQFLFEYFSETQRNKGNFPGRFSGRQFSNSRSEMNVSTLELGDSALYLCASSLGDREAFFGQGTRLTVV.

The DNA of the CDR3 is TGCGCCAGCAGACATCCCACCCTACAGGGAAATGAAGCTTTCTTT. Translating gives CASRHPTLQGNEAFF. The chain has TRBV5-1 and TRBJ1-1; D perhaps matches TRBD1 (6 bases). Deletions cut 5 bases from V and 7 bases from J, with 21 bases between. The CDR3 has 15 residues. Germline loops: CDR1 SGHRS, CDR2 YFSETQ.

The chain is built from TRBV5-1 and TRBJ1-5, with a tentative D call TRBD1 (6 bases). The CDR3 extends over 16 amino acids. Germline CDR1 and CDR2: SGHRS and YFSETQ. V was trimmed by 0 bases and J by 6 bases, leaving 16 bases between them. This CDR3 reads CASSLGDTPIGQPQHF. The CDR3 bases are TGCGCCAGCAGCTTGGGGGACACCCCGATCGGTCAGCCCCAGCATTTT. Based on the CDR3 plus reference TRBV5-1 and TRBJ1-5, the full variable domain is KAGVTQTPRYLIKTRGQQVTLSCSPISGHRSVSWYQQTPGQGLQFLFEYFSETQRNKGNFPGRFSGRQFSNSRSEMNVSTLELGDSALYLCASSLGDTPIGQPQHFGDGTRLSIL.

The chain couples TRBV30 to TRBJ1-1; 11 nucleotides agree with TRBD1. The CDR3 is made up of 18 amino acids. The trim removed 0 bases at V and 1 base at J, leaving 10 bases unmatched. CDR1 GTSNPN and CDR2 SVGIG come from the germline V gene (reference sequence). CDR3 amino acids: CAWSVLRTGGGRNTEAFF. The CDR3 nucleotides read TGTGCCTGGAGTGTACTCCGGACAGGGGGCGGTAGGAACACTGAAGCTTTCTTT. The whole variable domain, filled in from reference TRBV30 and TRBJ1-1, reads SQTIHQWPATLVQPVGSPLSLECTVEGTSNPNLYWYRQAAGRGLQLLFYSVGIGQISSEVPQNLSASRPQDRQFILSSKKLLLSDSGFYLCAWSVLRTGGGRNTEAFFGQGTRLTVV.

This rearrangement joins TRBV11-2 to TRBJ2-5; 10 nucleotides agree with TRBD1. V shed 5 bases and J 14 bases; nucleotides not matched to a gene: 23. CDR1 is SGHAT and CDR2 is FQNNGV in the germline V gene. The CDR3 is 17 residues long. The CDR3 protein is CASSPATRDRGRPSTYF. The CDR3 DNA is TGTGCCAGCAGCCCCGCCACCCGGGACAGGGGCCGCCCTTCCACCTACTTC.

The rearrangement joins TRBV5-1 to TRBJ2-2, with D possibly being TRBD2 (6 bases). V was trimmed by 1 base and J by 5 bases, leaving 15 bases between them. CDR3 length equals 16 residues. Germline CDR1 SGHRS, CDR2 YFSETQ. Written as DNA, the CDR3 is TGCGCCAGCAGCTTGACGTCGGGAGTTCGAACCGGGGAGCTGTTTTTT. Its protein product is CASSLTSGVRTGELFF.